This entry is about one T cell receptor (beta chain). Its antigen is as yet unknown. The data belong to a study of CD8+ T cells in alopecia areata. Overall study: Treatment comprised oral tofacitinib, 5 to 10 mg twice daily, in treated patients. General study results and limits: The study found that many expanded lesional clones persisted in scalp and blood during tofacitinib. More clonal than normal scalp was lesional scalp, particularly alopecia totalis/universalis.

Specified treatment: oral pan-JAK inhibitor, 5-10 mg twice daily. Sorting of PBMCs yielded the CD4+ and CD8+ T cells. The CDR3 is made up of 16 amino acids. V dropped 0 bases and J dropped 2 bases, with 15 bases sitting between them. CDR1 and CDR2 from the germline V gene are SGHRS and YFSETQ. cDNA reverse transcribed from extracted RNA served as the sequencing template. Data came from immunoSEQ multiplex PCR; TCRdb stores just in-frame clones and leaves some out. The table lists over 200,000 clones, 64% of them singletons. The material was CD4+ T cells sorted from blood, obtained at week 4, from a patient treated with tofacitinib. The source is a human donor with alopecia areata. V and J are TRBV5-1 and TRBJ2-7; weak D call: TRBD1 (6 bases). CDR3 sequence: CASSLGIRGNPYEQYF. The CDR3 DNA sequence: TGCGCCAGCAGCTTGGGAATTAGGGGGAACCCCTACGAGCAGTACTTC.